Presented here are 6 T cell receptor beta chains from one specimen sequenced in a study of shared clonotypes between healthy human individuals. Here immunoSEQ multiplex PCR was the method, and the copy in TCRdb shows in-frame clones only, minus some. The table lists roughly 1 million clones, approximately 68% of them singletons. Specimen: memory CD4+ T cells sorted from blood. Subset: CD45RA-negative fraction. Receptors originate from a man in his late teens or twenties in good health.

V and J are TRBV7-2 and TRBJ2-3, with 8 bases lining up with TRBD2. The CDR3 sequence is 15 residues long. Germline V gene lookup returns CDR1 SGHTA and CDR2 FQGNSA. With V trimmed by 1 base and J by 4 bases, 4 bases remained unmatched. CDR3 loop: CASSLVYGGADTQYF. The CDR3 bases are TGTGCCAGCAGCTTAGTTTACGGGGGGGCAGATACGCAGTATTTT.

This clone has only a few counts. The chain uses TRBV4-1 and TRBJ1-6, with D unclear. CDR3 length equals 16 residues. CDR1 and CDR2 (germline): MGHRA, YSYEKL. The V and J ends lost 0 bases and 0 bases respectively, with 6 bases between them. The CDR3 nucleotides are TGCGCCAGCAGCCAAGAACACCTCTCCTATAATTCACCCCTCCACTTT. It translates to CASSQEHLSYNSPLHF.

The chain employs TRBV14 and TRBJ2-7; 7 bases line up with TRBD2. Trimming removed 1 base from V and 0 bases from J; junction bases left unmatched: 6. There are 16 residues in the CDR3. Germline-derived CDR1 and CDR2 are SGHDN and FVKESK. The CDR3 coding sequence is TGTGCCAGCAGCCAAGGCCTGCGCGGGAGCTCCTACGAGCAGTACTTC. Translating it yields CASSQGLRGSSYEQYF.

This clone was observed many times. The rearrangement links TRBV2 to TRBJ1-5; D gene unclear. The CDR3 has 14 amino acids. V lost 6 bases and J lost 0, with 9 bases in between. Germline lookup yields CDR1 SNHLY and CDR2 FYNNEI. CDR3 bases: TGTGCCAGCAGGGAGGAAAATAGCAATCAGCCCCAGCATTTT. It specifies CASREENSNQPQHF.

The J gene is TRBJ2-7, the V gene TRBV28, with unresolved D. V lost 2 bases and J 0 bases, leaving 8 bases between the germline ends. From germline, CDR1 is MDHEN and CDR2 SYDVKM. This CDR3 has 14 amino acids. The CDR3 DNA sequence: TGTGCCAGCAGTTTAATGGGGAACTCCTACGAGCAGTACTTC. Translated: CASSLMGNSYEQYF.

The genes are TRBV18 and TRBJ2-4; D not certain. This CDR3 comprises 13 residues. Trimming stripped 0 bases from V and 5 bases from J, with 5 bases between. The germline gives CDR1 KGHSH, CDR2 LQKENI. This chain's CDR3 is CASSPPWENIQYF. The CDR3 DNA reads as TGTGCCAGCTCACCACCGTGGGAAAACATTCAGTACTTC.